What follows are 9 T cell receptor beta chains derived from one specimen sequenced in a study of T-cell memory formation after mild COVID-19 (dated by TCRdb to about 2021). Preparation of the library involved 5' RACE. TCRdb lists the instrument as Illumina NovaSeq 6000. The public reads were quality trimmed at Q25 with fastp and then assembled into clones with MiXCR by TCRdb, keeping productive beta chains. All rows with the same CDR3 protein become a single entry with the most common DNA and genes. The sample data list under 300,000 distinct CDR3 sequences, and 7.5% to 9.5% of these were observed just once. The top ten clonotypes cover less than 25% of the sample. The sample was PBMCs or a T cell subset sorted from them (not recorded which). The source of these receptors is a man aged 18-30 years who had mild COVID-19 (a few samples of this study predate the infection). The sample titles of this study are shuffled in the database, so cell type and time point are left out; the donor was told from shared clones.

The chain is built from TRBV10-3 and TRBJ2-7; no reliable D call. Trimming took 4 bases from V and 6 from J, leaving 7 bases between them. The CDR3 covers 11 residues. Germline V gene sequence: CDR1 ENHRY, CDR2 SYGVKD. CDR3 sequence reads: CAISGVGEQYF. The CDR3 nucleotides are TGTGCCATCAGTGGGGTGGGCGAGCAGTACTTC.

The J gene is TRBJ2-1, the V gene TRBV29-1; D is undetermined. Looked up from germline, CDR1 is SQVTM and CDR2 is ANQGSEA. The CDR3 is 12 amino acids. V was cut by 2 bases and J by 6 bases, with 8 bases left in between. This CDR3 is CSVEMLGNEQFF. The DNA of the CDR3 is TGCAGCGTTGAAATGCTGGGCAATGAGCAGTTCTTC.

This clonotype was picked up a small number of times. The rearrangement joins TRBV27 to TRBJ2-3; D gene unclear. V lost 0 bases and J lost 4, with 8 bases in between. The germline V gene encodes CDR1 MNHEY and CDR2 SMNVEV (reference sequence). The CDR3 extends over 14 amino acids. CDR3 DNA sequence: TGTGCCAGCAGTTTATCGTGGCTGGCAGATACGCAGTATTTT. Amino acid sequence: CASSLSWLADTQYF.

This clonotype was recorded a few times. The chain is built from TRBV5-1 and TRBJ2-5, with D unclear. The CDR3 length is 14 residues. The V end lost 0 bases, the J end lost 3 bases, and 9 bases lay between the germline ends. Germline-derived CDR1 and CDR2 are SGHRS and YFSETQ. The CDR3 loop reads CASSLVGTKETQYF. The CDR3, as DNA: TGCGCCAGCAGCTTGGTTGGCACGAAAGAGACCCAGTACTTC.

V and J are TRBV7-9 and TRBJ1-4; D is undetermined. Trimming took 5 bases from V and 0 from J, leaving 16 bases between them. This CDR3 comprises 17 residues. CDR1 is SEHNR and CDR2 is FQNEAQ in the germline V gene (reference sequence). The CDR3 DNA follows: TGTGCCAGCAGCCTCTTAGCGGTCGGGGCAACTAATGAAAAACTGTTTTTT. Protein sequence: CASSLLAVGATNEKLFF.

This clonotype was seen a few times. This chain's CDR3 is CASSQLQGLSTEAFF. DNA for the CDR3: TGCGCCAGCAGCCAGTTACAGGGGTTGAGCACTGAAGCTTTCTTT. This chain links TRBV4-3 with TRBJ1-1, with TRBD1 identical over 7 bases. V lost 3 bases and J lost 4; bases outside the gene matches: 8. CDR3 length: 15 residues. Germline values: CDR1 LGHNA, CDR2 YSLEER.

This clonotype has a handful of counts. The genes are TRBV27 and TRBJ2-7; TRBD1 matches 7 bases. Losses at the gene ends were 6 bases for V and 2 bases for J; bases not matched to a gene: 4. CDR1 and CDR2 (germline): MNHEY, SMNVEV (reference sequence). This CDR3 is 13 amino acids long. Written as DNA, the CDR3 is TGTGCCAGCAGGGGGACAGACACCTACGAGCAGTACGTC. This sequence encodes CASRGTDTYEQYV.

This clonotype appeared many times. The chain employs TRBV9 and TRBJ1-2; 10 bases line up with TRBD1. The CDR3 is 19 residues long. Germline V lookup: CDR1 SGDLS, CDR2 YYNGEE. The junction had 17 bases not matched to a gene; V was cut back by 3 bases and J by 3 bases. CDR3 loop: CASSASASLGTGDDYGYTF. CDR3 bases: TGTGCCAGCAGCGCCTCGGCCTCCCTCGGGACAGGGGACGACTATGGCTACACCTTC.

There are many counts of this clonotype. CDR3 residues: CASSLNWQNYEQYF. The CDR3 nucleotides read TGCGCCAGCAGCCTCAATTGGCAAAACTACGAGCAGTACTTC. The chain carries TRBV4-1 and TRBJ2-7; D unresolved. V was shortened by 4 bases and J by 3 bases, with 13 bases between the two germline ends. The germline CDR1 and CDR2 sequences are MGHRA and YSYEKL. The CDR3 runs 14 residues.